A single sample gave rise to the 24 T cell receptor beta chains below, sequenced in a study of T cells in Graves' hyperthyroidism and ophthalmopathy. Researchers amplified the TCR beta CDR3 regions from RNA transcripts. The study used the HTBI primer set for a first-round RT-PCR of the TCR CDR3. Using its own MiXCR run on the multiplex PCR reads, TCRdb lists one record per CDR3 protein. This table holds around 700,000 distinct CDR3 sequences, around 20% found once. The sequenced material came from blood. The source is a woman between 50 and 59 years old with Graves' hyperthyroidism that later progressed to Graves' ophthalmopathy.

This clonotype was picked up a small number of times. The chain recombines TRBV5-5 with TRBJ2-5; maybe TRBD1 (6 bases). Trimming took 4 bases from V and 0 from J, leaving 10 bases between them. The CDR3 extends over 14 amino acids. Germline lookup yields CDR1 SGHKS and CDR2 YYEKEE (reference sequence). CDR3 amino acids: CASSARGHQETQYF. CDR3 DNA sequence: TGTGCCAGCAGCGCCAGGGGCCACCAAGAGACCCAGTACTTC.

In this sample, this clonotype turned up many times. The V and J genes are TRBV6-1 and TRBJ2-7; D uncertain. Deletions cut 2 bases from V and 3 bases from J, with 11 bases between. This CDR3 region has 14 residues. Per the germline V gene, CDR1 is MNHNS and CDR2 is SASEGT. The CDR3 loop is CASSERLTVYEQYF. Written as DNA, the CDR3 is TGTGCCAGCAGTGAAAGGTTAACCGTCTACGAGCAGTACTTC.

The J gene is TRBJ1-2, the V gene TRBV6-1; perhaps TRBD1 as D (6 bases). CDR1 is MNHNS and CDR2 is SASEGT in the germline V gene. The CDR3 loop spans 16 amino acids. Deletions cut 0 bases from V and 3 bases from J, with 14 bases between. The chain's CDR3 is CASSEAGPGGYYGYTF. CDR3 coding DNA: TGTGCCAGCAGTGAAGCCGGCCCCGGGGGCTACTATGGCTACACCTTC.

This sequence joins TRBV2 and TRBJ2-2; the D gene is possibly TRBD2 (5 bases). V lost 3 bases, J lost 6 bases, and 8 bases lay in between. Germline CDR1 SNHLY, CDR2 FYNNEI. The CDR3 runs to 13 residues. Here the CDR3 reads CASSEGGSGELFF. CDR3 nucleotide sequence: TGTGCCAGCAGTGAGGGCGGGTCCGGGGAGCTGTTTTTT.

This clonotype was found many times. The CDR3 region is CASSDESIVPNEQFF. The DNA for the CDR3 is TGCGCCAGCAGCGACGAGTCCATAGTACCCAATGAGCAGTTCTTC. The chain carries TRBV5-1 and TRBJ2-1, with D uncertain. The CDR3 contains 15 residues. Trimming removed 4 bases from V and 6 bases from J, with 17 bases in between. Germline loops: CDR1 SGHRS, CDR2 YFSETQ.

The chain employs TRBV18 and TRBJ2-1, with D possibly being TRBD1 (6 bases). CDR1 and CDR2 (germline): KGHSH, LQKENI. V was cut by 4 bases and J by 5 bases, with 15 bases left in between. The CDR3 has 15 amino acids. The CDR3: CASSLDSRGDNEQFF. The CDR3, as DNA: TGTGCCAGCTCACTGGACAGTCGCGGTGACAATGAGCAGTTCTTC.

CDR3 sequence reads: CASSYPSGLGRETQYF. The CDR3 coding sequence is TGTGCCAGCAGCTACCCCTCAGGGCTAGGTCGGGAGACCCAGTACTTC. The J gene is TRBJ2-5, the V gene TRBV11-3, with D perhaps TRBD1 (5 bases). The germline V and J ends were trimmed by 4 bases and 5 bases, with 20 bases remaining between them. The CDR3 consists of 16 residues. Germline V gene data show CDR1 as SGHNT and CDR2 as YENEEA. Together with reference TRBV11-3 and TRBJ2-5, the CDR3 gives the full variable domain: EAGVVQSPRYKIIEKKQPVAFWCNPISGHNTLYWYLQNLGQGPELLIRYENEEAVDDSQLPKDRFSAERLKGVDSTLKIQPAELGDSAVYLCASSYPSGLGRETQYFGPGTRLLVL.

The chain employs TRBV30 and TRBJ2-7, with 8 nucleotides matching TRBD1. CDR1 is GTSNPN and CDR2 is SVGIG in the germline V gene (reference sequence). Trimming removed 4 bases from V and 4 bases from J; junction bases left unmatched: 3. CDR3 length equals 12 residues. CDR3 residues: CAWTDRVYEQYF. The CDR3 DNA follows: TGTGCCTGGACGGACAGGGTGTACGAGCAGTACTTC.

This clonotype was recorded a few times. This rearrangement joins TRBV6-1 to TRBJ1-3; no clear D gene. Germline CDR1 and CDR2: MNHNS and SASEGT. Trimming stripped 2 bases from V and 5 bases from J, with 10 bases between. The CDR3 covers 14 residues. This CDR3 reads CASSETHRRNTIYF. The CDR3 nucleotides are TGTGCCAGCAGTGAAACACACAGAAGAAACACCATATATTTT.

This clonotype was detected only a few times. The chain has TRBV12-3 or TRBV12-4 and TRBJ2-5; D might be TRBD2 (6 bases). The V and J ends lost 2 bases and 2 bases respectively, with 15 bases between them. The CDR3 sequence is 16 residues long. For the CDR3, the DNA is TGTGCCAGCAGTTTAACCTACGGGGGTAGGCAAGAGACCCAGTACTTC. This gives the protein CASSLTYGGRQETQYF.

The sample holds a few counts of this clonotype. CDR3 nucleotides: TGTGCCAGCAGCGTAGTCGTGGACCCCGTCCCAGTGTGGGGCTACACCTTC. It codes for CASSVVVDPVPVWGYTF. The chain couples TRBV9 to TRBJ1-2; D ambiguous. This CDR3 region has 17 residues. The ends were cut back, 0 bases at V and 8 bases at J, with 23 bases in the middle. CDR1 and CDR2 (germline): SGDLS, YYNGEE.

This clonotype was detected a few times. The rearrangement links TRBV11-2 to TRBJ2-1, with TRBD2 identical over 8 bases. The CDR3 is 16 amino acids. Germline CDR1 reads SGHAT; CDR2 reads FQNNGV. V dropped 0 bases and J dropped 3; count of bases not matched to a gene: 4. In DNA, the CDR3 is TGTGCCAGCAGCTTAGATCGCGGGGGGCTCTACAATGAGCAGTTCTTC. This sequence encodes CASSLDRGGLYNEQFF.

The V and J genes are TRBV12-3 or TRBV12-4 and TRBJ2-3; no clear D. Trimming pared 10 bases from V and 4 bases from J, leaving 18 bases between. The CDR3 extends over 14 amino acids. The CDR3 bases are TGTGCCACTACTGACTCGCTCAACGCAGATACGCAGTATTTT. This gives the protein CATTDSLNADTQYF.

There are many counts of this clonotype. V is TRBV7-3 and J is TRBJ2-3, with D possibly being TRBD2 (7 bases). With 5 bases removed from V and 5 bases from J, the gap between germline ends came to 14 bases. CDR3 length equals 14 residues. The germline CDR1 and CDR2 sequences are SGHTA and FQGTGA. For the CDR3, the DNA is TGTGCCAGCAGCCCACTAGGGGGGGAAGATACGCAGTATTTT. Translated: CASSPLGGEDTQYF.

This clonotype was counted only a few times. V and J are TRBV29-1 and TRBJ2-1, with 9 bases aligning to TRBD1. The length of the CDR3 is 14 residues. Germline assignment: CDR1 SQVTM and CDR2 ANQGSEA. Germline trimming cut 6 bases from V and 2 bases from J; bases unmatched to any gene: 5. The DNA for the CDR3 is TGCAGCGTAGTGGGACAGGGTCCCTACAATGAGCAGTTCTTC. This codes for CSVVGQGPYNEQFF.

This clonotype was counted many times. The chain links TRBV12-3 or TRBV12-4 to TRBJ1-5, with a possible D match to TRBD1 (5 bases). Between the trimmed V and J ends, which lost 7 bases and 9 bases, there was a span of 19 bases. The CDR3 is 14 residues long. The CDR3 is CASTTGTRSGPQHF. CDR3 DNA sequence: TGTGCCAGCACCACCGGGACCCGGTCGGGGCCCCAGCATTTT.

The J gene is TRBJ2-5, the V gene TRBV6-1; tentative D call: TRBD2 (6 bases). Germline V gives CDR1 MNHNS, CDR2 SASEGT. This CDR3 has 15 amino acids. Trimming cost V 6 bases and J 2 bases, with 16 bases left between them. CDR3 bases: TGTGCCAGCAGAAGAAGCTCGGGGGATCAAGAGACCCAGTACTTC. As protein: CASRRSSGDQETQYF.

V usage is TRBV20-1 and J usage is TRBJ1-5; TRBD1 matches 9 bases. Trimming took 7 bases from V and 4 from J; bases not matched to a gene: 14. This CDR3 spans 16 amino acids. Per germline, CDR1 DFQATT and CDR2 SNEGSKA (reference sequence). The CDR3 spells CSVGDPGQGRNQPQHF. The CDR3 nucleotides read TGCAGTGTTGGAGATCCGGGACAGGGTAGGAATCAGCCCCAGCATTTT.

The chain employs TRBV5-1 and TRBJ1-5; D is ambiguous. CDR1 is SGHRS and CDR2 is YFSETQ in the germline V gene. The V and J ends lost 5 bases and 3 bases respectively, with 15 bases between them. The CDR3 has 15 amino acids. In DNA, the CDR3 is TGCGCCAGCAGGATAGACGGAAGGTTCAATCAGCCCCAGCATTTT. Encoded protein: CASRIDGRFNQPQHF.

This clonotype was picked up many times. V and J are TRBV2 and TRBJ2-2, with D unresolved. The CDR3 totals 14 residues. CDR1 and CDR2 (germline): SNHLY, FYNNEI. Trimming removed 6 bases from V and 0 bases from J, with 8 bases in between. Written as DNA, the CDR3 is TGTGCCAGCAGACGGTACACGAACACCGGGGAGCTGTTTTTT. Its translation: CASRRYTNTGELFF. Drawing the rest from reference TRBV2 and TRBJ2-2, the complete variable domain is EPEVTQTPSHQVTQMGQEVILRCVPISNHLYFYWYRQILGQKVEFLVSFYNNEISEKSEIFDDQFSVERPDGSNFTLKIRSTKLEDSAMYFCASRRYTNTGELFFGEGSRLTVL.

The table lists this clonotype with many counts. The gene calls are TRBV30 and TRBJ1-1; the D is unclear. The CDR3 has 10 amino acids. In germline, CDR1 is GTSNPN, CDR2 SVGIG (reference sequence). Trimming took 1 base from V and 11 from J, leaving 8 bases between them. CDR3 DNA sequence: TGTGCCTGGAGTGCCTCGAGGGCTTTCTTT. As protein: CAWSASRAFF.

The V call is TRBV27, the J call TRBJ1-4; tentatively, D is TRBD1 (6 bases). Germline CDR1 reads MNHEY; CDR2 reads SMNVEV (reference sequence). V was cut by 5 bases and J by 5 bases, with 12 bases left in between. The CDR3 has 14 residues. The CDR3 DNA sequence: TGTGCCAGCAGTCCGGACAGACCCAATGAAAAACTGTTTTTT. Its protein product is CASSPDRPNEKLFF.

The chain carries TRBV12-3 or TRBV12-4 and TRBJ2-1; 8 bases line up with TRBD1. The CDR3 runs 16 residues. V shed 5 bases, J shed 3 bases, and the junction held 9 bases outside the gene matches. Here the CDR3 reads CASSIRDRPYYNEQFF. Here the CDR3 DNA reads TGTGCCAGCAGTATTAGGGACAGGCCCTACTACAATGAGCAGTTCTTC.

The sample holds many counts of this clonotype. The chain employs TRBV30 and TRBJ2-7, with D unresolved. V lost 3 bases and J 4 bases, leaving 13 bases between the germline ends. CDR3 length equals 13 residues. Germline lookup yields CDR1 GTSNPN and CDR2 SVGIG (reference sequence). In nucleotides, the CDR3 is TGTGCCTGGAGAAGTCAGTCGACGTACGAGCAGTACTTC. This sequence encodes CAWRSQSTYEQYF.